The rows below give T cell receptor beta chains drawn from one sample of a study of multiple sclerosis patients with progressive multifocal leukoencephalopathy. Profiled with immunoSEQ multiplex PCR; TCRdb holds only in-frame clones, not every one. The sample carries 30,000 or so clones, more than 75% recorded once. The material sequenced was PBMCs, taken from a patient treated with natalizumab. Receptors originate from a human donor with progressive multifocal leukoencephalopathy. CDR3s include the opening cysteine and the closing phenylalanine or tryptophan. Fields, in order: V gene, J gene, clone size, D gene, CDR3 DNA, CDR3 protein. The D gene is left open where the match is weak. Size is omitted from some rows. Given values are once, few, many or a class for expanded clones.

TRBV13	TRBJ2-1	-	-	TGTGCCAGCAGCTTCAAGGATGAGCAGTTCTTC	CASSFKDEQFF
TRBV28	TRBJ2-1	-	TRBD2	TGTGCCAGCAGTCCCCTGACTAGCGGGAGAGCCGGAGTCTACAATGAGCAGTTCTTC	CASSPLTSGRAGVYNEQFF
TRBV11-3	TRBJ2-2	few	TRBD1	TGTGCCAGCAGCCCTCGACAGGGGTTAGGCACCGGGGAGCTGTTTTTT	CASSPRQGLGTGELFF
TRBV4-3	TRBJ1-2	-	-	TGCGCCAGCAGCCAAGATAGGGGAGGCTACGGCTACACCTTC	CASSQDRGGYGYTF
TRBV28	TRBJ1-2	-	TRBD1	TGTGCCAGCGAGAATCCGGGACAGGGTTCCCGCCTTGGCTACACCTTC	CASENPGQGSRLGYTF
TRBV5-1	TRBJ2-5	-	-	TGCGCCAGCAGCTTGCTTGGCTACCCCGGGGAGACCCAGTACTTC	CASSLLGYPGETQYF
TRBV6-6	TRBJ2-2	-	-	TGTGCCAGCAGGAGCGGGACCGGGGAGCTGTTTTTT	CASRSGTGELFF
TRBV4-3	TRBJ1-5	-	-	TGCGCCAGCAGCCAAGAATTGGGGCAGCCCCAGCATTTT	CASSQELGQPQHF
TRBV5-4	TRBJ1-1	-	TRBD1	TGTGCCAGCAGTTTACAGGGGATGAACACTGAAGCTTTCTTT	CASSLQGMNTEAFF
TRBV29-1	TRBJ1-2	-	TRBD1	TGCAGCGTTGAAGATCCCGACAGGGGACTAGCTGGCTACACCTTC	CSVEDPDRGLAGYTF
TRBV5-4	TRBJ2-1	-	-	TGTGCCAGCAGCCCGCAGCCGAGGGAGCAGTTCTTC	CASSPQPREQFF
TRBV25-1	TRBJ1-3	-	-	TGTGCCAGCAGCGACAGTGGGTTTGAAAACACCATATATTTT	CASSDSGFENTIYF
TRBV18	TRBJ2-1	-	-	TGTGCCAGCTCACCCGGACAGAGCAATGAGCAGTTCTTC	CASSPGQSNEQFF
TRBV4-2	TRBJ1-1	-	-	TGTGCCAGCAGCCAAGGGATGAAGAACACTGAAGCTTTCTTT	CASSQGMKNTEAFF
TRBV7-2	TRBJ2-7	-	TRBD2	TGTGCTAGCAGCGCGGGGGGAAGCTCCTACGAGCAGTACTTC	CASSAGGSSYEQYF
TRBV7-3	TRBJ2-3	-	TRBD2	TGTGCCAGCAGCTTAACGTTTGCGGGAGGGCCGGGAGATACGCAGTATTTT	CASSLTFAGGPGDTQYF
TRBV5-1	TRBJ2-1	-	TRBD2	TGCGCCAGCAGCCCAGTTAGCGGGAACTACAATGAGCAGTTCTTC	CASSPVSGNYNEQFF
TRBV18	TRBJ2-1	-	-	TGTGCCAGCTCACCGGGCAGCTTCAATGAGCAGTTCTTC	CASSPGSFNEQFF
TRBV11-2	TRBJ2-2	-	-	TGTGCCAGCAGCTTAATGGAGAACGCGAACACCGGGGAGCTGTTTTTT	CASSLMENANTGELFF
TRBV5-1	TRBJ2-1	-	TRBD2	TGCGCCAGCAGCTGGTCTAGCGGGATGCCTAGGAGTGAGCAGTTCTTC	CASSWSSGMPRSEQFF
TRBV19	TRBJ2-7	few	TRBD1	TGTGCCAGTAGCGTTGGACAGGGGGTATTCTACGAGCAGTACTTC	CASSVGQGVFYEQYF
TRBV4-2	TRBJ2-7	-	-	TGTGCCAGCAGCCAAGACGTTCTGAGAGAGCAGTACTTC	CASSQDVLREQYF
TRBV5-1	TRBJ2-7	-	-	TGCGCCAGCAGCTTAGGGGGGAGAGGGACCTACGAGCAGTACTTC	CASSLGGRGTYEQYF
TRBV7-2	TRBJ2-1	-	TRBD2	TGTGCCAGCTTAGCGGGTCGGGAGCAGTTCTTC	CASLAGREQFF
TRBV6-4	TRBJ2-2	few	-	TGTGCCAGCAGTGAGGCAGCGGGGAACACCGGGGAGCTGTTTTTT	CASSEAAGNTGELFF
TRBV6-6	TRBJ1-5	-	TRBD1	TGTGCCAGCAGCCTACCAGGGGGGGCAGGGGGCCAGCCCCAGCATTTT	CASSLPGGAGGQPQHF
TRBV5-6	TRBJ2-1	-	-	TGTGCCAGCAGCCTTGGAGGCCCCGGGCCCTACAATGAGCAGTTCTTC	CASSLGGPGPYNEQFF
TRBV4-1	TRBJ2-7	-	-	TGCGCCAGCAGCCAACGATCAGGGCTCGAGCAGTACTTC	CASSQRSGLEQYF
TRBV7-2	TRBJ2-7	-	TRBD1	TGTGCCAGCAGCCAGACAGGGGGCCATCAAGAGCAGTACTTC	CASSQTGGHQEQYF
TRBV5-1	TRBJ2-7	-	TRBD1	TGCGCCAGCAGACCCAACCCGGGACAGGGAACCTACGAGCAGTACTTC	CASRPNPGQGTYEQYF
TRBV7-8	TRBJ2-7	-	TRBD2	TGTGCCAGCAGCCCACGGACTAGCGGATCCTACGAGCAGTACTTC	CASSPRTSGSYEQYF
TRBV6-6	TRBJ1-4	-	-	TGTGCCGGCGGGGTGGATGAAAAACTGTTTTTT	CAGGVDEKLFF
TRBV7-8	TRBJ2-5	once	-	TGTGCCAGCAGCCCACAAGAGACCCAGTACTTC	CASSPQETQYF
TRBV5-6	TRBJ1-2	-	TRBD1	TGTGCCAGCAGCGTCGCCGGGACAGGGAGGATGGGCTACACCTTC	CASSVAGTGRMGYTF
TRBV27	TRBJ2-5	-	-	TGTGCCAGCAGTTTATCGTTCGATAAGACCCAGTACTTC	CASSLSFDKTQYF
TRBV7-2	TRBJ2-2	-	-	TGTGCCAGCAGCTTAGCGCCCGGAACAGGATATCGCACCGGGGAGCTGTTTTTT	CASSLAPGTGYRTGELFF
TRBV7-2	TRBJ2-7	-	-	TGTGCCAGCAGCGGGGCCTTAGAGCAGTACTTC	CASSGALEQYF
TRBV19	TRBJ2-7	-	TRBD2	TGTGCCAGTAGTTGGGGGACTAGCGGGGAGCAGTACTTC	CASSWGTSGEQYF
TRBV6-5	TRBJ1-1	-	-	TGTGCCAGCAGTTACTCGAAACTGGGGATGGCTGAAGCTTTCTTT	CASSYSKLGMAEAFF
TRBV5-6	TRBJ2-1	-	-	TGTGCCAGCTCCACTCGGATCAGGGAACCCGAGTTCTTC	CASSTRIREPEFF
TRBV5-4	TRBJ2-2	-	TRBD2	TGTGCCAGCAGCTCCGGACTAGCGGGAGAAAACGCCGGGGAGCTGTTTTTT	CASSSGLAGENAGELFF
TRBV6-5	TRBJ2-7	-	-	TGTGCCAGCAGTAGGTCAGGGAACGAGCAGTACTTC	CASSRSGNEQYF
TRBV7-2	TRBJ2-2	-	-	TGTGCCAGCAGCTTTATGGGACTCCCGAACACCGGGGAGCTGTTTTTT	CASSFMGLPNTGELFF
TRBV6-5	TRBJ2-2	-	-	TGTGCCAGCACTGGGTACGCCGGGGAGCTGTTTTTT	CASTGYAGELFF
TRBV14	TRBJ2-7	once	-	TGTGCCAGCAGCCACTTGACAGCTCCCTCCTACGAGCAGTACTTC	CASSHLTAPSYEQYF